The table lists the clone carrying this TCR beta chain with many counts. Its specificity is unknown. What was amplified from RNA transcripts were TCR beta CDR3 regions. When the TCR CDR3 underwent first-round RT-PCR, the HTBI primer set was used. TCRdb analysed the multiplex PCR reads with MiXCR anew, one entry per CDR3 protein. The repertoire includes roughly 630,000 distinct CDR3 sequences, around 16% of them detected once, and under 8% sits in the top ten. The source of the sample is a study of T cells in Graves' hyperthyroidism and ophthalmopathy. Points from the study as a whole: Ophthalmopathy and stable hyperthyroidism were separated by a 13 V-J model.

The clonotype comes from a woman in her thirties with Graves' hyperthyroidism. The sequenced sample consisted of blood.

CDR3 amino acids: CAWSVGLSSYNEQFF. In DNA form, the CDR3 reads TGTGCCTGGAGTGTAGGGCTGAGCTCCTACAATGAGCAGTTCTTC. The gene calls are TRBV30 and TRBJ2-1; D is unresolved. Trimming pared 0 bases from V and 0 bases from J, leaving 9 bases between. This CDR3 spans 15 amino acids. The germline CDR1 and CDR2 sequences are GTSNPN and SVGIG (reference sequence).